This T cell receptor (beta chain) originates from a study of blood T cell repertoires in COVID-19. Whole-study context: The origin of the acute and convalescent COVID-19 samples was the United States, Italy and Spain.

Original processing notes: Using reference gene primer amplification, nucleated cell counts were estimated. The repertoire was sequenced with immunoSEQ multiplex PCR; TCRdb's copy has only in-frame clones and lacks some. V, J and clone size were drawn from that table, and D and trimming were deduced from the DNA. The sample includes 120,000 or so clones, 85% to 90% seen only once; the top ten take around 2.1%. Trimming took off 1 base at V and 14 bases at J, with 11 bases between the two ends. The CDR3 runs to 12 residues. CDR1 and CDR2 from the germline V gene are MGHDK and SYGVNS. This rearrangement joins TRBV25-1 to TRBJ1-4; the D is unclear. The sequence was obtained from a woman in her forties or fifties with acute or convalescent COVID-19. Material for sequencing was peripheral blood. CDR3 in amino acids: CASSELGSGLFF. As DNA, the CDR3 is TGTGCCAGCAGTGAATTAGGGTCGGGGCTGTTTTTT.